The 4 T cell receptor beta chains below all came from one sample that was sequenced in a study of OX40 agonist ivuxolimab in advanced cancers. Repertoires were generated with immunoSEQ multiplex PCR, while TCRdb's copy carries only in-frame clones and drops some. The data show about 50,000 clones, about four fifths seen once. Source: CD4+ or CD8+ T cells sorted from blood, taken in a trial of the OX40 agonist ivuxolimab. The receptors were gathered from an adult with an advanced solid tumor such as melanoma, head and neck, liver or kidney cancer.

CDR3 amino acids: CARSWRQQTTNYGYTF. CDR3 nucleotides: TGTGCCAGAAGCTGGAGGCAACAGACAACTAACTATGGCTACACCTTC. The chain carries TRBV5-3 and TRBJ1-2, with D hard to call. TRBV5-3 counts as an open reading frame of uncertain function. The CDR3 spans 16 residues. V was pared by 3 bases and J by 0 bases, with 15 bases between.

The chain combines TRBV19 with TRBJ1-2; no definite D call. The CDR3 totals 10 residues. V was trimmed by 5 bases and J by 12 bases, leaving 10 bases between them. CDR1 and CDR2 (germline): LNHDA, SQIVND (reference sequence). As DNA, the CDR3 is TGTGCCAGTAGTCCCCCGCCTCACACCTTC. Protein product: CASSPPPHTF.

This rearrangement joins TRBV15 to TRBJ1-5; 7 bases are shared with TRBD1. The length of the CDR3 is 16 residues. With V trimmed by 3 bases and J by 5 bases, 10 bases remained unmatched. In germline, CDR1 is LNHNV, CDR2 YYDKDF (reference sequence). CDR3 region: CATSRGVGGGDQPQHF. In DNA form, the CDR3 reads TGTGCCACCAGCAGGGGAGTAGGGGGCGGTGATCAGCCCCAGCATTTT.

The chain joins TRBV2 to TRBJ1-4; D remains ambiguous. The germline V gene has CDR1 SNHLY and CDR2 FYNNEI. V lost 5 bases and J lost 5, with 15 bases in between. This CDR3 is built from 15 residues. The CDR3 here is CASSSGGGRNEKLFF. Written as DNA, the CDR3 is TGTGCCAGCAGTTCGGGTGGCGGACGGAATGAAAAACTGTTTTTT.